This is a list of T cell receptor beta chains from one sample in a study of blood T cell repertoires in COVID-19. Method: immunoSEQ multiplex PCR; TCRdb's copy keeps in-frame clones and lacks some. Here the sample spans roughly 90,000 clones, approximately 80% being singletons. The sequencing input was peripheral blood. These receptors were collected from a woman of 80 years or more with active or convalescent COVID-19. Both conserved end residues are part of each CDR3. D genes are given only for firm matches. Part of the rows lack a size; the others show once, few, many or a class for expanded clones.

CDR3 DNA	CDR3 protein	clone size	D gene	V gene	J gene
TGCGCCAGCAGCGACGGACAGGCCTCTGGAAACACCATATATTTT	CASSDGQASGNTIYF	few	TRBD1	TRBV5-1	TRBJ1-3
TGTGCCACCAGTGATCAGGGGAATGAGCAGTTCTTC	CATSDQGNEQFF	few	NA	TRBV24-1	TRBJ2-1
TGTGCCAGCAGCGTAGTGCCTAGCGGGGAGGGTGAGCAGTTCTTC	CASSVVPSGEGEQFF	NA	TRBD2	TRBV9	TRBJ2-1
TGTGCCAGCGGACTTGGGGGGGGGAATGAAAAACTGTTTTTT	CASGLGGGNEKLFF	once	NA	TRBV28	TRBJ1-4
TGTGCCATCAAGGGGGACACTGAAGCTTTCTTT	CAIKGDTEAFF	NA	NA	TRBV10-3	TRBJ1-1
TGTGCCACCAGCAGAGATCGACAGGAATCAGATACGCAGTATTTT	CATSRDRQESDTQYF	NA	NA	TRBV15	TRBJ2-3
TGTGCCAGCAGCTTAGCTGGGACAGGGGGTACGACAGATACGCAGTATTTT	CASSLAGTGGTTDTQYF	NA	TRBD1	TRBV7-3	TRBJ2-3
TGTGCCAGCAAGTCAGGGGCCTACGAGCAGTACTTC	CASKSGAYEQYF	once	NA	TRBV27	TRBJ2-7
TGTGCCAGCGGACCGGAGACAGCTTCTGGGGCCAACGTCCTGACTTTC	CASGPETASGANVLTF	NA	NA	TRBV28	TRBJ2-6
TGCGCCAGCAGCCAAGCCGAGGGCTACAATGAGCAGTTCTTC	CASSQAEGYNEQFF	NA	NA	TRBV4-3	TRBJ2-1
TGTGCCAGCAACCCAGCAGGGGCTGCCTACGAGCAGTACTTC	CASNPAGAAYEQYF	NA	NA	TRBV28	TRBJ2-7
TGTGCCAGTAGTCCTCTGGACAGGGTTGGGAATACGCAGTATTTT	CASSPLDRVGNTQYF	NA	TRBD1	TRBV19	TRBJ2-3
TGTGCCACCAGCAGAGATCTCCAGGGCTACGAGCAGTACTTC	CATSRDLQGYEQYF	NA	NA	TRBV15	TRBJ2-7
TGCGCCAGCAGGTCAGTGAACACTGAAGCTTTCTTT	CASRSVNTEAFF	NA	NA	TRBV4-3	TRBJ1-1
TGTGCCAGCGGGAGGACAGGGTCGTCCTACGAGCAGTACTTC	CASGRTGSSYEQYF	NA	TRBD1	TRBV6-5	TRBJ2-7
TGTGCCACTGGTATAGCGGGAAACACCATATATTTT	CATGIAGNTIYF	NA	NA	TRBV19	TRBJ1-3
TGCGCCAGCAGCGACCAGGGGGGAGTAGGGTACAATGAGCAGTTCTTC	CASSDQGGVGYNEQFF	NA	NA	TRBV10-2	TRBJ2-1
TGCGCCAGCAGCCAAGACACTTATTCACCCCTCCACTTT	CASSQDTYSPLHF	NA	NA	TRBV4-3	TRBJ1-6
TGTGCCAGCAGCTTTACCGGGACTAGCGGAAACAATGAGCAGTTCTTC	CASSFTGTSGNNEQFF	NA	TRBD2	TRBV7-3	TRBJ2-1
TGCGCCAGCAGCTTGGGTTCTGCAGGGGCAGAAGCTTTCTTT	CASSLGSAGAEAFF	NA	NA	TRBV5-1	TRBJ1-1